This T cell receptor (beta chain) is drawn from a study of cytomegalovirus exposure and HLA in healthy donors. This CDR3 has 14 residues. In germline, CDR1 is GTSNPN, CDR2 SVGIG (reference sequence). J gave up 5 bases and V 2 bases, and 3 bases lay outside the gene matches. This clone has a handful of counts. TCRdb keeps only in-frame clones here, not all; method: immunoSEQ multiplex PCR. The sample has 300,000 to 400,000 clones; approximately 91% are singletons. The sequenced material came from PBMCs. The V call is TRBV30, the J call TRBJ1-5; 10 bases align to TRBD1. The source is a young man in good health and CMV-seronegative. The CDR3 DNA is TGTGCCTGGAGTCATGGACAGGGGGATCAGCCCCAGCATTTT. Residues: CAWSHGQGDQPQHF. The whole variable domain, filled in from reference TRBV30 and TRBJ1-5, reads SQTIHQWPATLVQPVGSPLSLECTVEGTSNPNLYWYRQAAGRGLQLLFYSVGIGQISSEVPQNLSASRPQDRQFILSSKKLLLSDSGFYLCAWSHGQGDQPQHFGDGTRLSIL.